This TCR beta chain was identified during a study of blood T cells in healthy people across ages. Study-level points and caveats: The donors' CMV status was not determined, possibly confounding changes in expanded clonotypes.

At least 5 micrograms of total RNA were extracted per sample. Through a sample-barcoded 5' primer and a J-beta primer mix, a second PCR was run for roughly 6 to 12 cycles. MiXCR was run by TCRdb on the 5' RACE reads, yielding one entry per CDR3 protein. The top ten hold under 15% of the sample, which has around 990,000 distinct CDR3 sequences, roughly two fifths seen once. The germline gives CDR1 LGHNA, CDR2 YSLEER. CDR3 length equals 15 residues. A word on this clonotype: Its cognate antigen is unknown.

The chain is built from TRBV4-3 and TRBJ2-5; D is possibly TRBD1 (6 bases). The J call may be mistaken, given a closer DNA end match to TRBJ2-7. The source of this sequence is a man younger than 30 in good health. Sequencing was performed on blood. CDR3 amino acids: CASSPDRGSFYEQYF. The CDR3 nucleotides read TGCGCCAGCAGCCCCGATAGGGGGTCTTTTTACGAGCAGTACTTC.